This T cell receptor (beta chain) was sequenced for a study of spatial heterogeneity in lung cancer. The study's findings and limits: Ubiquitous, expanded tumor-derived TCRs were more frequently observed in blood at resection than at follow-up.

This clonotype was counted a few times. The antigen is unknown. Each CDR3 protein is one row after TCRdb ran MiXCR on the 5' RACE reads. This table holds about 47,000 distinct CDR3 sequences, over 9.5% found once. The CDR3 runs 12 residues. Trimming cost V 5 bases and J 5 bases, with 9 bases left between them. Germline V gene lookup returns CDR1 LNHDA and CDR2 SQIVND (reference sequence). Time point reported: sample taken at primary tumor resection. No cells were sorted before sequencing. The whole RNA sequenced was extracted from tumor, nontumor lung or frozen PBMC. This TCR derives from a female donor with early-stage non-small cell lung cancer. The chain carries TRBV19 and TRBJ1-1, with no clear D. Sequencing used PBMCs, obtained at surgery. CDR3 in DNA: TGTGCCAGTAGTTTCTTGGGTACTGAAGCTTTCTTT. Its translation is CASSFLGTEAFF. Complete variable domain (other parts from reference TRBV19 and TRBJ1-1): DGGITQSPKYLFRKEGQNVTLSCEQNLNHDAMYWYRQDPGQGLRLIYYSQIVNDFQKGDIAEGYSVSREKKESFPLTVTSAQKNPTAFYLCASSFLGTEAFFGQGTRLTVV.